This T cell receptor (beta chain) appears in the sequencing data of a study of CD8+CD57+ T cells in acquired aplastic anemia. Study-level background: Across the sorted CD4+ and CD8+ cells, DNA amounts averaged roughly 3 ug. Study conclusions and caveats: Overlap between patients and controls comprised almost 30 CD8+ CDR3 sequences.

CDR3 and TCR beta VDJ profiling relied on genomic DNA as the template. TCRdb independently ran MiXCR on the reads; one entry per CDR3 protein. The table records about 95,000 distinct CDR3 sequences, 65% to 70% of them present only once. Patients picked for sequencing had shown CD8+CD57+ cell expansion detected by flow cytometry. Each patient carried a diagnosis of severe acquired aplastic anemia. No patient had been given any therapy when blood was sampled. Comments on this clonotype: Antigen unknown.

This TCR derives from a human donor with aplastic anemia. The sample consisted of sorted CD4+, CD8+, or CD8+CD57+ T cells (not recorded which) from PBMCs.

CDR3 sequence: CATSTIRFGPGELFF. The CDR3 coding sequence is TGTGCCACCAGCACCATCCGGTTCGGACCGGGGGAGCTGTTTTTT. The J gene is TRBJ2-2, the V gene TRBV15; D ambiguous. Germline CDR1 reads LNHNV; CDR2 reads YYDKDF (reference sequence). V dropped 4 bases and J dropped 8 bases, with 17 bases sitting between them. The CDR3 covers 15 residues.